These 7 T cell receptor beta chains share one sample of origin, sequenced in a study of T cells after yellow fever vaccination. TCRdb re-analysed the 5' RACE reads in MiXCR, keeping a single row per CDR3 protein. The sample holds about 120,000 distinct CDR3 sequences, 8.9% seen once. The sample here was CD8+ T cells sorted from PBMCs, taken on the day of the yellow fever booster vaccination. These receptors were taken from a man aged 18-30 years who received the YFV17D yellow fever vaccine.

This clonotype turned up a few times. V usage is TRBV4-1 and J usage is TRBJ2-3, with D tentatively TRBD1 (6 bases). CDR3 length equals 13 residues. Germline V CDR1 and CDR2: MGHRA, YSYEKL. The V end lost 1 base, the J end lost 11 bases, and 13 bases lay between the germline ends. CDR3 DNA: TGCGCCAGCAGCCAAGGAGTTACAGGGTTGCAGTATTTT. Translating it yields CASSQGVTGLQYF.

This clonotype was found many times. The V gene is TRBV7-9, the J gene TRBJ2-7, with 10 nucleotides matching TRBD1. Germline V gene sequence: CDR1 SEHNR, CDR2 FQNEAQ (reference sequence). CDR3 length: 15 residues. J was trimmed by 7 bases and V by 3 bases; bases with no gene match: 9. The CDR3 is CASSLGTGDGHEQYV. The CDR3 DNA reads TGTGCCAGCAGCTTGGGGACAGGGGATGGACATGAGCAGTACGTC.

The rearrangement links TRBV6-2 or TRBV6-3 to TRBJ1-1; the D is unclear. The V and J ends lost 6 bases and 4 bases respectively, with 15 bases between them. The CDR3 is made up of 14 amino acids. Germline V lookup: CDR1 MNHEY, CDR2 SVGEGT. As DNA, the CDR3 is TGTGCCAGCAGGACCTCAGGAGGGAGCACTGAAGCTTTCTTT. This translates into CASRTSGGSTEAFF.

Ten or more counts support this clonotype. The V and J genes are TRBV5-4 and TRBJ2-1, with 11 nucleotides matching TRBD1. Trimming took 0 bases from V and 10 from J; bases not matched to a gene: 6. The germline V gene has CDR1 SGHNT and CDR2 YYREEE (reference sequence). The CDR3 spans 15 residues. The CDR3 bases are TGTGCCAGCAGCTTGGGGGACAGGGGGACACGGGAGCAGTTCTTC. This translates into CASSLGDRGTREQFF.

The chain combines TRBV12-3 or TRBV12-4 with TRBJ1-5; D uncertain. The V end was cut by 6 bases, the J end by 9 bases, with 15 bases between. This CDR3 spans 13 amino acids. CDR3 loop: CASSWTPMGPQHF. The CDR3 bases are TGTGCCAGCAGCTGGACCCCAATGGGGCCCCAGCATTTT.

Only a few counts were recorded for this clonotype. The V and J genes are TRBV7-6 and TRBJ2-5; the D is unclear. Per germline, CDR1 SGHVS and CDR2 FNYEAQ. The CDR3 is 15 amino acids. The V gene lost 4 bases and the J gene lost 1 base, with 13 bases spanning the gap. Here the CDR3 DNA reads TGTGCCAGCAGCTCACGGGTAAACCTCCAAGAGACCCAGTACTTC. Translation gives CASSSRVNLQETQYF.

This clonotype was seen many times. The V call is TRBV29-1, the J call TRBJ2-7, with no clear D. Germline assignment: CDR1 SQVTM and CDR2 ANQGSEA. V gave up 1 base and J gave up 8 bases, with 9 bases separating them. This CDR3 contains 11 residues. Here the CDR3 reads CSVEGAFKQYF. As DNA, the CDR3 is TGCAGCGTTGAAGGAGCCTTTAAGCAGTACTTC.